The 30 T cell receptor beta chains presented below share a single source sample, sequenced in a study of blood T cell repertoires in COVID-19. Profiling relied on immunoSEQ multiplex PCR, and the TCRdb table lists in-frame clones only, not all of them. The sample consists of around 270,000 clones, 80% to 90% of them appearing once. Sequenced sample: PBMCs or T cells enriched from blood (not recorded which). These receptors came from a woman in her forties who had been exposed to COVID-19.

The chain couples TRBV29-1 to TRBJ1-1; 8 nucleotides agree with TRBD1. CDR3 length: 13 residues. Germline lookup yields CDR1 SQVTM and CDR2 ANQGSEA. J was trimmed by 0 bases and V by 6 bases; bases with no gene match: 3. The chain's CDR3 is CSVTGEVNTEAFF. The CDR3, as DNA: TGCAGCGTGACAGGGGAGGTGAACACTGAAGCTTTCTTT.

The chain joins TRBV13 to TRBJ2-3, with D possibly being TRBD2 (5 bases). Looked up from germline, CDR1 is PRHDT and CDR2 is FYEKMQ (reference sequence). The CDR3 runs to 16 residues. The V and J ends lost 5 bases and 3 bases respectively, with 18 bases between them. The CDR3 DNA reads TGTGCCAGCAGCAGCCCCTTGCGGGCCGCTACAGATACGCAGTATTTT. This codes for CASSSPLRAATDTQYF. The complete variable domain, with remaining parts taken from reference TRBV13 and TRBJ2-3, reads AAGVIQSPRHLIKEKRETATLKCYPIPRHDTVYWYQQGPGQDPQFLISFYEKMQSDKGSIPDRFSAQQFSDYHSELNMSSLELGDSALYFCASSSPLRAATDTQYFGPGTRLTVL.

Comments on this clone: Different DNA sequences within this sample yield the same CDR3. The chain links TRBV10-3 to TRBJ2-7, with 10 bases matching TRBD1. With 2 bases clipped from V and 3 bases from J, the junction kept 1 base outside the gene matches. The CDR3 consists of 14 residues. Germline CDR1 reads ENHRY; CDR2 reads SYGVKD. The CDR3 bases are TGTGCCATCAGTGAGGGACAGGGGGGCTACGAGCAGTACTTC. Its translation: CAISEGQGGYEQYF.

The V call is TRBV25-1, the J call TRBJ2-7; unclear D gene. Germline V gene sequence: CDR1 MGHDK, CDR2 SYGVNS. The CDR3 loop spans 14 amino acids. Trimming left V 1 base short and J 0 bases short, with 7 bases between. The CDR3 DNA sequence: TGTGCCAGCAGTGAATTAGATAGCTCCTACGAGCAGTACTTC. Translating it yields CASSELDSSYEQYF.

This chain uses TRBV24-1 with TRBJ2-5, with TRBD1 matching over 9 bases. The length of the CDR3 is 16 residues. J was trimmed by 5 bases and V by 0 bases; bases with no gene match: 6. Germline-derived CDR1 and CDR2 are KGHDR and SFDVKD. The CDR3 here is CATSDLGTGNTETQYF. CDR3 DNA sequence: TGTGCCACCAGTGATTTGGGGACAGGGAATACGGAGACCCAGTACTTC.

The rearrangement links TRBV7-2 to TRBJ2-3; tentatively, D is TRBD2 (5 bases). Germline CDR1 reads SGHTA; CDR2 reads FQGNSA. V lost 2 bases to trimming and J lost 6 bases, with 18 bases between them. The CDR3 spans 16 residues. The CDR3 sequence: CASSLRVRTAQDTQYF. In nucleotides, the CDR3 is TGTGCCAGCAGCTTAAGGGTTCGGACTGCCCAGGATACGCAGTATTTT.

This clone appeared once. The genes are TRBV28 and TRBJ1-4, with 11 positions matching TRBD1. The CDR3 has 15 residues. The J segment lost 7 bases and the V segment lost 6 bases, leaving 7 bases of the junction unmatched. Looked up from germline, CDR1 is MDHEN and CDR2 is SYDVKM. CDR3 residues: CASRDRGQRIEKLFF. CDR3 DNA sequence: TGTGCCAGCAGGGACAGGGGGCAACGAATTGAAAAACTGTTTTTT.

The CDR3 DNA reads TGCAGTGCTAGTTTTACAGGCCGTCTCATCGGCGGAAACACCATATATTTT. Translating it yields CSASFTGRLIGGNTIYF. This chain links TRBV20-1 with TRBJ1-3; D may be TRBD1 (5 bases). The CDR3 is made up of 17 amino acids. CDR1 and CDR2 from the germline V gene are DFQATT and SNEGSKA (reference sequence). The V gene lost 3 bases and the J gene lost 4 bases, with 22 bases spanning the gap.

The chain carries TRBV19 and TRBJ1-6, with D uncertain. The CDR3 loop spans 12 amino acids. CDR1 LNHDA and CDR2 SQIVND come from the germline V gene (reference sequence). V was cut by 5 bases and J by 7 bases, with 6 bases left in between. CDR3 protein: CASSYGNSPLHF. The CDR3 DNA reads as TGTGCCAGTAGTTACGGGAATTCACCCCTCCACTTT. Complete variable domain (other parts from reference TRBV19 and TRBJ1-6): DGGITQSPKYLFRKEGQNVTLSCEQNLNHDAMYWYRQDPGQGLRLIYYSQIVNDFQKGDIAEGYSVSREKKESFPLTVTSAQKNPTAFYLCASSYGNSPLHFGNGTRLTVT.

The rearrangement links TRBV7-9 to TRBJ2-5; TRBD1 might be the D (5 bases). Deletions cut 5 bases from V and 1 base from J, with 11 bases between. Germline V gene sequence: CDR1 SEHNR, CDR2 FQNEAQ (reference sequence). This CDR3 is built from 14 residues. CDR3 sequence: CASSPGHGQETQYF. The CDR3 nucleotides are TGTGCCAGCAGCCCAGGACACGGCCAAGAGACCCAGTACTTC.

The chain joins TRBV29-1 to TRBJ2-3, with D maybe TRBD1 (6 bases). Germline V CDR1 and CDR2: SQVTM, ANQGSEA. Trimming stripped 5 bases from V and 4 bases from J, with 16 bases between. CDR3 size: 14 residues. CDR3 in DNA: TGCAGCGTTACTCCGACAGGCGCCCCAGATACGCAGTATTTT. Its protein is CSVTPTGAPDTQYF.

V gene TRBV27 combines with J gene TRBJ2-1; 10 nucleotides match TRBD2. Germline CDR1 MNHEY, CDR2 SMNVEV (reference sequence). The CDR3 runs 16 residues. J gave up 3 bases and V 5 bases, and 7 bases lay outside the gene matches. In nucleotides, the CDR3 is TGTGCCAGCAGTCCCTTTGCTAGCGGGGGCTACAATGAGCAGTTCTTC. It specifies CASSPFASGGYNEQFF.

This CDR3 reads CASTSGLDTQYF. The CDR3, as DNA: TGCGCCAGCACCTCAGGGTTAGATACGCAGTATTTT. V gene TRBV5-1 combines with J gene TRBJ2-3, with a possible D match to TRBD1 (5 bases). Germline CDR1 SGHRS, CDR2 YFSETQ. The V end lost 6 bases, the J end lost 5 bases, and 10 bases lay between the germline ends. The length of the CDR3 is 12 residues.

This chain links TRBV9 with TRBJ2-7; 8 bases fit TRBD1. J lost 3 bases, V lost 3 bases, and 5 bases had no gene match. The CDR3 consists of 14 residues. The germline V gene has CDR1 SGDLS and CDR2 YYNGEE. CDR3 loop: CASSDQGAIYEQYF. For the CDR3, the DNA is TGTGCCAGCAGCGACCAGGGGGCTATCTACGAGCAGTACTTC.

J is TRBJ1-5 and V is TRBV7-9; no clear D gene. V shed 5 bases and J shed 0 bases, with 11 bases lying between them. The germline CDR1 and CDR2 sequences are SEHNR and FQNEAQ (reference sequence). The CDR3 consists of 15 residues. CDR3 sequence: CASSQAEGSNQPQHF. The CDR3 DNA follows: TGTGCCAGCAGCCAAGCCGAGGGTAGCAATCAGCCCCAGCATTTT. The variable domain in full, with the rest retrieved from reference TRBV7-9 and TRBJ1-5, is DTGVSQNPRHKITKRGQNVTFRCDPISEHNRLYWYRQTLGQGPEFLTYFQNEAQLEKSRLLSDRFSAERPKGSFSTLEIQRTEQGDSAMYLCASSQAEGSNQPQHFGDGTRLSIL.

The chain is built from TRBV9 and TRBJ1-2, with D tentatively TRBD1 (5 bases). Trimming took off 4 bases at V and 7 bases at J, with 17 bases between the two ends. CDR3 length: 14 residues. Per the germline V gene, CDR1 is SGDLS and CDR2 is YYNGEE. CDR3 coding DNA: TGTGCCAGCAGCAGCGGGACTTCTCTTCCTGGCTACACCTTC. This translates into CASSSGTSLPGYTF.

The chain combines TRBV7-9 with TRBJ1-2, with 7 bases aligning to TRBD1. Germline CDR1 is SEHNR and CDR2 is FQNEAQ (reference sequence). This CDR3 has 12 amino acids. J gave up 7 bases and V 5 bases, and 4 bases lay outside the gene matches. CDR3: CASSVDRVGYTF. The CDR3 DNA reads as TGTGCCAGCAGCGTCGACAGGGTTGGCTACACCTTC.

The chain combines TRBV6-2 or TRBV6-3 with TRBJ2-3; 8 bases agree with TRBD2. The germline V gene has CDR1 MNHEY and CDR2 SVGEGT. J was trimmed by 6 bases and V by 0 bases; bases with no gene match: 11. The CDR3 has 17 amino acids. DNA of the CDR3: TGTGCCAGCAGTTACTCGGTGTCGGGGGGGATTTCCGATACGCAGTATTTT. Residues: CASSYSVSGGISDTQYF.

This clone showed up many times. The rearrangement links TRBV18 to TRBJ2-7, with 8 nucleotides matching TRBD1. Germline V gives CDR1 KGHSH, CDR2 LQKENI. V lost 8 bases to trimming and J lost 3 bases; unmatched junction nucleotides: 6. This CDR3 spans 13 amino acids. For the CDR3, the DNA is TGTGCCAGCACCAGGGGGCAGGACTACGAGCAGTACGTC. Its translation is CASTRGQDYEQYV.

The DNA of the CDR3 is TGTGCCAGTAGTACTGAAGGGGGTTATAGCAATCAGCCCCAGCATTTT. As protein: CASSTEGGYSNQPQHF. The chain recombines TRBV19 with TRBJ1-5; a possible D gene is TRBD1 (6 bases). The CDR3 runs to 16 residues. Trimming removed 4 bases at V and 0 bases at J, with 13 bases between. Germline CDR1 LNHDA, CDR2 SQIVND (reference sequence).

The CDR3, as DNA: TGTGCCTGGAGTGCCGGGACAGGAGGTAATGAGCAGTTCTTC. Protein product: CAWSAGTGGNEQFF. V and J are TRBV30 and TRBJ2-1; 8 bases are a match to TRBD1. The V gene's germline CDR1 is GTSNPN and CDR2 SVGIG (reference sequence). With V trimmed by 1 base and J by 7 bases, 6 bases remained unmatched. The CDR3 consists of 14 residues.

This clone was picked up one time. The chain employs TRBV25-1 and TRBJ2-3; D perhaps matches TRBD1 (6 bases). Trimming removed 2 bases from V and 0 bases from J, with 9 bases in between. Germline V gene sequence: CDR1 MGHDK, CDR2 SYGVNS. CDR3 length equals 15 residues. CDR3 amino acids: CASSEGGSSTDTQYF. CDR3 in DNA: TGTGCCAGCAGTGAAGGGGGCAGTAGCACAGATACGCAGTATTTT.

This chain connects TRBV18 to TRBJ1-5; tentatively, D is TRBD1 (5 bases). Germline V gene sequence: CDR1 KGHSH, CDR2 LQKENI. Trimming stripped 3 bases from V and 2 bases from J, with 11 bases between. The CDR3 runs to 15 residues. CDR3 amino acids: CASSPRVMGNQPQHF. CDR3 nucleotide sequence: TGTGCCAGCTCACCCAGGGTGATGGGCAATCAGCCCCAGCATTTT.

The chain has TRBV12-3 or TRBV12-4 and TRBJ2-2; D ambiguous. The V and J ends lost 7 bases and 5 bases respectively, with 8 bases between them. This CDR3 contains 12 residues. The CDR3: CASTHGTGELFF. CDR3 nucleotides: TGTGCCAGCACACACGGGACCGGGGAGCTGTTTTTT.

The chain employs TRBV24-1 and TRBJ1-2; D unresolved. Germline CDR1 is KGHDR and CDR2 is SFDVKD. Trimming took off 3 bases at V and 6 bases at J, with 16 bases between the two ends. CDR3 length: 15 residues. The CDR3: CATSDRGVGAHGYTF. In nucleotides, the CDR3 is TGTGCCACCAGTGATCGGGGAGTCGGCGCACATGGCTACACCTTC.

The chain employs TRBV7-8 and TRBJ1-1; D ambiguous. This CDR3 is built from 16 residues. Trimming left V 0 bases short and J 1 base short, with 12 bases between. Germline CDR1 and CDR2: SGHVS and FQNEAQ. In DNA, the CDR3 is TGTGCCAGCAGCTTAGCTCTGGTGGGCTCGAACACTGAAGCTTTCTTT. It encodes CASSLALVGSNTEAFF.

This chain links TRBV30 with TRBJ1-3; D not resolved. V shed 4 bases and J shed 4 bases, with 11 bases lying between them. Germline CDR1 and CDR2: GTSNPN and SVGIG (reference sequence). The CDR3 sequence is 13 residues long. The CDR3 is CAWTDYFGNTIYF. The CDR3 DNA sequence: TGTGCCTGGACAGACTACTTCGGAAACACCATATATTTT.

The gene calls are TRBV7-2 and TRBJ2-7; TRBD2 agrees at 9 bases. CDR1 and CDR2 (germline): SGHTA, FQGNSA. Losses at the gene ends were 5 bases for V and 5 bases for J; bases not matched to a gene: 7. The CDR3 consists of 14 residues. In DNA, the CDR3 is TGTGCCAGCAGCCTGGGGACTAGCCGGAACGAGCAGTACTTC. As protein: CASSLGTSRNEQYF.

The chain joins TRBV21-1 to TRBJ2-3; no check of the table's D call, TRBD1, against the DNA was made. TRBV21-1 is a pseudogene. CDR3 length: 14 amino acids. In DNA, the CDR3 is TGTGCCAGCAGTCGGACAGGGATCACAGATACGCAGTATTTT. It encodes CASSRTGITDTQYF.

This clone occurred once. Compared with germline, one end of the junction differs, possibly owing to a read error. The CDR3 bases are TGTGCCAGCTTACCAGCGGGTCGGTCCTACAATGAGCAGTTCTTC. Translated: CASLPAGRSYNEQFF. This sequence joins TRBV18 and TRBJ2-1; TRBD2 is a possible D gene (6 bases). CDR1 and CDR2 (germline): KGHSH, LQKENI. This CDR3 has 15 amino acids.